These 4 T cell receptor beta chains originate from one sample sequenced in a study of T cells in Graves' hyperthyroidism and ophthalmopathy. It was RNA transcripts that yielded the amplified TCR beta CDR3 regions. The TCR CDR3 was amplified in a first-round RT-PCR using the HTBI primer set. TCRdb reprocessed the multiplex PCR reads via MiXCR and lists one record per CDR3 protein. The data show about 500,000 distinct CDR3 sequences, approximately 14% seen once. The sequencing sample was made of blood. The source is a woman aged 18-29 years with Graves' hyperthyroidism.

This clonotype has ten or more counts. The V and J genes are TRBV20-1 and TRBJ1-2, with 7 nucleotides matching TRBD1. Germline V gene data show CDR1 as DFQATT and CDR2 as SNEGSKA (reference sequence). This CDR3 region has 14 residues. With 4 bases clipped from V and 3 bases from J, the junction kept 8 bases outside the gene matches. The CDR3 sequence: CSAMRLDRDYGYTF. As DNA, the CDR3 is TGCAGTGCTATGCGCCTCGACAGGGACTATGGCTACACCTTC.

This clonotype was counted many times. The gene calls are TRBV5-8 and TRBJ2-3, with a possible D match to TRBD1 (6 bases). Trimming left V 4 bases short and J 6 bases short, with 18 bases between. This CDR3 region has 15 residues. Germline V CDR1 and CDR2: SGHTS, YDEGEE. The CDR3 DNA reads TGTGCCAGCAGCCCTACGGGACACGGGATGGATACGCAGTATTTT. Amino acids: CASSPTGHGMDTQYF. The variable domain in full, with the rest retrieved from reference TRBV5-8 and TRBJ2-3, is EAGVTQSPTHLIKTRGQQATLRCSPISGHTSVYWYQQALGLGLQFLLWYDEGEERNRGNFPPRFSGRQFPNYSSELNVNALELEDSALYLCASSPTGHGMDTQYFGPGTRLTVL.

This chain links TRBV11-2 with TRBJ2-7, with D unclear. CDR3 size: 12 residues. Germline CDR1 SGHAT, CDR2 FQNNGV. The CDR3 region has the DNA TGTGCCAGCAGCTACGGCTCCTACGAGCACTACGTC. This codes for CASSYGSYEHYV.

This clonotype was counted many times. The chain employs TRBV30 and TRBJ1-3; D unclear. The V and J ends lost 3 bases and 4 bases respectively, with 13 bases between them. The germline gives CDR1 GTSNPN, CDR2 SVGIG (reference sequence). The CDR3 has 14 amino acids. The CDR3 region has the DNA TGTGCCTGGAGCCTAGGGTTGGGAGGAAACACCATATATTTT. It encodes CAWSLGLGGNTIYF.